These T cell receptor beta chains were read from a single sample in a study of control samples from healthy donors and cancer patients. Clones were sequenced by immunoSEQ multiplex PCR, and TCRdb holds only the in-frame ones, with some missing. The sample shows 65,000 to 75,000 clones, over 75% of them seen only once. The sequencing input was blood. The receptors shown here come from a woman aged 45-60 years in good health. Both conserved end residues are part of each CDR3.

V gene	CDR3 protein
TRBV5-1	CASSRNIQETQYF
TRBV30	CAWSVGWQNYGYTF
TRBV6-6	CASSQLRGQGVETQYF
TRBV3-1/TRBV3-2	CASSLWRAGYNEKLFF
TRBV9	CASSAGAYNSPLHF
TRBV6-5	CASHRGENTEAFF
TRBV5-1	CAILLLQGAPSTDTQYF
TRBV5-1	CASSLPPEETQYF
TRBV5-6	CASSFGQGRTDTQYF
TRBV5-3	CARSVGQTNTGELFF
TRBV19	CASSIQGGTNEKLFF
TRBV27	CASSRGLAGGRTSYEQYF
TRBV5-5	CASSLSRGSYNEQFF
TRBV5-6	CASSWTGDNTEAFF
TRBV5-6	CASSLGTTNVGYTF
TRBV7-2	CALLRDRNSLGYTF
TRBV7-2	CASSLRLLTDTQYF
TRBV5-1	CASSLSSGGSYEQYF
TRBV7-8	CASSSTGGETQYF
TRBV4-1	CASSQDLSASGGLTGELFF
TRBV5-1	CASSLAKEDRANTGELFF
TRBV28	CASSLPRGYEQYF
TRBV3-1/TRBV3-2	CASSQDLERTQYF
TRBV25-1	CASRMDSSYEQYF
TRBV27	CASSPRGAGEQYF
TRBV11-2	CASTGDLFSTDTQYF
TRBV7-8	CASSLEGRRANYGYTF
TRBV30	CAWRGAQEKLFF
TRBV9	CASTGFLTDTQYF
TRBV11-2	CASRPRGGGSYEQYF
TRBV6-1	CASSEAQGGVYGYTF
TRBV9	CASSVGTGGTGELFF
TRBV21-1	CASSNERRDGFSTDTQYF
TRBV27	CASRISRGLAGGPGHEQYF
TRBV7-9	CASSGPGLAGSRGYNEQFF
TRBV25-1	CASSQPGAETQYF
TRBV5-4	CASSRPTETEAFF
TRBV30	CAWTVQGGLGYTF
TRBV12-3/TRBV12-4	CASSPGGARTQYF
TRBV5-1	CASSPTGTGETQYF
TRBV15	CATSRDAGNYGYTF
TRBV3-1/TRBV3-2	CASSQGTAIPGANVLTF
TRBV6-5	CASSYIAAKETQYF
TRBV27	CASSLYGNTEAFF
TRBV28	CASSFGTSDTDTQYF
TRBV4-2	CASSQAETAFQETQYF
TRBV6-5	CASSYRASFQNSPLHF
TRBV5-8	CASSLWRLYTGELFF
TRBV28	CASRERWGGGETQYF
TRBV29-1	CSVKELAGGNTGELFF